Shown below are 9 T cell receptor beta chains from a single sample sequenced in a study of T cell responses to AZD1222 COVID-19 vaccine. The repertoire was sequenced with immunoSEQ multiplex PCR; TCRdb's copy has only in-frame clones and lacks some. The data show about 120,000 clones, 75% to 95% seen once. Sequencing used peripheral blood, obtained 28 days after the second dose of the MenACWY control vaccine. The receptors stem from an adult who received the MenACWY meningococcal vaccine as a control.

This CDR3 is CASSARATVSGELFF. The CDR3 coding sequence is TGTGCCAGCAGCGCCCGGGCCACGGTTTCCGGGGAGCTGTTTTTT. The chain links TRBV7-2 to TRBJ2-2, with D uncertain. Per germline, CDR1 SGHTA and CDR2 FQGNSA. The V end was cut by 5 bases, the J end by 6 bases, with 16 bases between. The CDR3 has 15 amino acids.

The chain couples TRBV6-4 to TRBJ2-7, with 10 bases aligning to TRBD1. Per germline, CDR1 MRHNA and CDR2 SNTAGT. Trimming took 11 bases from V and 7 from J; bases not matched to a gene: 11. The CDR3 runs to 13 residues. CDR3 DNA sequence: TGTGCCGAAAGGGGGACAGGGGTGGAAGAGCAGTACTTC. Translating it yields CAERGTGVEEQYF.

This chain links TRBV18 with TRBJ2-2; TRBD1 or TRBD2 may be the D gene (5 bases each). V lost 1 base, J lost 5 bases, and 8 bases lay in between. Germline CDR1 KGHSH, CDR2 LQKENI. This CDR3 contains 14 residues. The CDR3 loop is CASSPRGETGELFF. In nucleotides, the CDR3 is TGTGCCAGCTCACCACGAGGGGAGACCGGGGAGCTGTTTTTT.

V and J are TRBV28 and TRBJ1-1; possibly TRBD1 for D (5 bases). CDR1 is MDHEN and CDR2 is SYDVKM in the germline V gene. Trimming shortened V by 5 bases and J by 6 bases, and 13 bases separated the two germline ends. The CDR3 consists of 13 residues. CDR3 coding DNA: TGTGCCAGCAGTATCTCGGGGCCCCCTGAAGCTTTCTTT. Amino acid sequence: CASSISGPPEAFF.

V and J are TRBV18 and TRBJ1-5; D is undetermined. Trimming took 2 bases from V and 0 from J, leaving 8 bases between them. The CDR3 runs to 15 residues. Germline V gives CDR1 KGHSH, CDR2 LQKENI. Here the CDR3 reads CASSPDGGSNQPQHF. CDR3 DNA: TGTGCCAGCTCACCAGATGGTGGTAGCAATCAGCCCCAGCATTTT. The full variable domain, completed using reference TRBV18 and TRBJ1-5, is NAGVMQNPRHLVRRRGQEARLRCSPMKGHSHVYWYRQLPEEGLKFMVYLQKENIIDESGMPKERFSAEFPKEGPSILRIQQVVRGDSAAYFCASSPDGGSNQPQHFGDGTRLSIL.

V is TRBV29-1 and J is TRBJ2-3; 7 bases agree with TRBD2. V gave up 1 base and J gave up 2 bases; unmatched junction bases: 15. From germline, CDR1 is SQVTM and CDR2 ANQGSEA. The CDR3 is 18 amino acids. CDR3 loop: CSVEGPGLGEGNTDTQYF. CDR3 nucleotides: TGCAGCGTTGAAGGTCCAGGTCTCGGGGAGGGGAACACAGATACGCAGTATTTT.

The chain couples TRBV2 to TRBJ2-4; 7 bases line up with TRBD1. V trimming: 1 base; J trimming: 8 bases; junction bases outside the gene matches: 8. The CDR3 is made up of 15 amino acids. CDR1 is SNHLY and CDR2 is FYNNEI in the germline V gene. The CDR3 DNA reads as TGTGCCAGCAGTGAAGGACCCCGACAGGGTCACATTCAGTACTTC. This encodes CASSEGPRQGHIQYF.

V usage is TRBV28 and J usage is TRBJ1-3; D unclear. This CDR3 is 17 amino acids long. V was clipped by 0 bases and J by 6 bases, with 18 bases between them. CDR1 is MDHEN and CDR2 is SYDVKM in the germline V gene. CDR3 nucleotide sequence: TGTGCCAGCAGTTTATGGACAAAAGATCTATACCTAAACACCATATATTTT. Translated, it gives CASSLWTKDLYLNTIYF.

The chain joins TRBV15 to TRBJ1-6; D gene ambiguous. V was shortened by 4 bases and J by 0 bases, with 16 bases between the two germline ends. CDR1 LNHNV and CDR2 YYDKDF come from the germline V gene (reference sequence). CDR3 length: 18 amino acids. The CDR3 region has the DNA TGTGCCACCAGCACCACTTCCCCCCAAAACTCCTATAATTCACCCCTCCACTTT. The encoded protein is CATSTTSPQNSYNSPLHF. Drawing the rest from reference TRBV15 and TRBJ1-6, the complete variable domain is DAMVIQNPRYQVTQFGKPVTLSCSQTLNHNVMYWYQQKSSQAPKLLFHYYDKDFNNEADTPDNFQSRRPNTSFCFLDIRSPGLGDTAMYLCATSTTSPQNSYNSPLHFGNGTRLTVT.